The rows below give T cell receptor beta chains drawn from one sample of a study of T-cell memory formation after mild COVID-19. TCRdb called the 5' RACE reads again in MiXCR, with one record for every CDR3 protein. The profile shows 580,000 or so distinct CDR3 sequences, approximately 15% of them singletons. Sample: PBMCs or a T cell subset sorted from them (not recorded which). The receptors here all came from an adult woman who had mild COVID-19 (a few samples of this study predate the infection). Cell type and time point are not known. CDR3s include the opening cysteine and the closing phenylalanine or tryptophan.

CASSRPGTSGRGKYF | TRBV4-2
CASGKTGSALGEQFF | TRBV25-1
CASSLSPGDLEAFF | TRBV7-3
CSGLAGGRTDTQYF | TRBV20-1
CASSYAGTWGTYEQYF | TRBV6-2/TRBV6-3
CASSLPGQNEKLFF | TRBV7-9
CSATSGLAGGRTDTQYF | TRBV20-1
CASSLGSGSGTEAFF | TRBV7-2
CASSFQDKGNYEQYF | TRBV7-8
CASSYGQIMGDEQYF | TRBV6-2/TRBV6-3
CASSGFRVTGELFF | TRBV25-1
CASRQDTYTEAFF | TRBV25-1
CASSYFGTMNTEAFF | TRBV6-5
CASSLDQHTDTQYF | TRBV5-5
CASSDTGGADTQYF | TRBV11-3
CASTLGASGQPQHF | TRBV6-1
CASSLEPGQQYF | TRBV7-6
CASSLLEGTGGANVLTF | TRBV5-6
CASQREGSTDTQYF | TRBV5-1
CASSPWSYSEEQFF | TRBV7-6
CASSVDRAYEQYF | TRBV9
CASSLIGTGRETQYF | TRBV7-3
CASSQVGGSAYEQYF | TRBV4-1
CASSVGVQGPYF | TRBV9
CASSLGGVETEQFF | TRBV12-3/TRBV12-4
CASSRPPVAGKYRTGELFF | TRBV19
CASSSFPGQGARYNEQFF | TRBV7-9
CSVPADYVDEQYF | TRBV20-1
CAWTDRGYPYEQYF | TRBV30
CASQENTEAFF | TRBV5-1
CSVEDRGRFGNQPQHF | TRBV20-1
CASSRGPRKETQYF | TRBV12-3/TRBV12-4
CASSPGGQAYGYTF | TRBV9
CASSRGLASNTGELFF | TRBV4-1
CASSRTSGSKETQYF | TRBV6-2/TRBV6-3
CSDGAGAAFF | TRBV29-1
CASSPDRGKNYGYTF | TRBV7-8
CSARAPTGMSEAFF | TRBV20-1
CASSFIVGDRDYEQYF | TRBV7-8
CSARWSGQGFPLHF | TRBV20-1
CATSALSRGSGGYQETQYF | TRBV24-1
CASSGRQAGQPQHF | TRBV7-9
CASSRYPGPFVIYF | TRBV7-2
CSVIPSGVPGETQYF | TRBV29-1
CASSLGGPNNSPLHF | TRBV27
CASSLSENAYEQYF | TRBV7-6
CASIRRDRTSYEQYF | TRBV6-2/TRBV6-3
CASSPPRDRQLMNTEAFF | TRBV18
CASSLRTGESGEQYF | TRBV5-1
CASSPNSNSNQPQHF | TRBV18
CASSLNTGRPYEQYF | TRBV7-9
CASSQLVTDTQYF | TRBV14
CSAGTGGQPQHF | TRBV20-1
CASSLPQGMNTQYF | TRBV12-3/TRBV12-4
CASNDGGLGSYEQYF | TRBV6-2/TRBV6-3
CASSLEGQGSWTGELFF | TRBV5-1
CASSQELSGNTIYF | TRBV4-2
CSARDGQKNTEAFF | TRBV20-1
CASSFGQGKYNEQFF | TRBV6-5